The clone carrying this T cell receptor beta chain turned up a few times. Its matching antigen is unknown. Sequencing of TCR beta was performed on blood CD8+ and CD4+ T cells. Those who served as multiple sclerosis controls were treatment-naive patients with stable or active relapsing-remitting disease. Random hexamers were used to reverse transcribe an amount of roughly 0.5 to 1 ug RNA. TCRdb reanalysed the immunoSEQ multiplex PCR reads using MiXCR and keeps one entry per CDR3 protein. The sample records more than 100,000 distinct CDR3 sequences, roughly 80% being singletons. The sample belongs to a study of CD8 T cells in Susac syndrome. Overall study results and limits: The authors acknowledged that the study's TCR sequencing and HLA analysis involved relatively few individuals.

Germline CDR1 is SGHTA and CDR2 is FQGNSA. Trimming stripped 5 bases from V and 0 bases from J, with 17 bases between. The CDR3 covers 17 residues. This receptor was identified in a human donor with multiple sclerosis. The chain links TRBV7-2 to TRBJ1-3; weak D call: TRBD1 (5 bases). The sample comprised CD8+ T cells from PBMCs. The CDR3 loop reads CASSDLYAGISGNTIYF. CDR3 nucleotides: TGTGCCAGCAGCGACCTTTACGCAGGGATCTCTGGAAACACCATATATTTT.